A single sample gave rise to the 11 T cell receptor beta chains below, sequenced in a study of PD-L1 blockade in urothelial cancer. The protocol was immunoSEQ multiplex PCR, while the TCRdb copy is restricted to in-frame clones and leaves out a portion. The sample contains approximately 39,000 clones, more than 85% of which appear only once. Material: PBMCs, obtained around atezolizumab (anti-PD-L1) treatment. These receptors were collected from a man aged 60 to 75 with urothelial cancer.

The rearrangement joins TRBV11-3 to TRBJ2-2; 9 positions match TRBD1. Looked up from germline, CDR1 is SGHNT and CDR2 is YENEEA. The trim removed 3 bases at V and 6 bases at J, leaving 5 bases unmatched. The CDR3 spans 15 residues. CDR3 sequence reads: CASSFRDRDAGELFF. The CDR3 DNA sequence: TGTGCCAGCAGCTTTAGGGACAGGGACGCCGGGGAGCTGTTTTTT.

The rearrangement links TRBV7-2 to TRBJ1-1, with D possibly TRBD1 on 5 matching bases. From germline, CDR1 is SGHTA and CDR2 FQGNSA. This CDR3 has 12 residues. The germline V and J ends were trimmed by 2 bases and 5 bases, with 6 bases remaining between them. The CDR3 region is CASSLSGTEAFF. The CDR3, as DNA: TGTGCCAGCAGCTTATCAGGGACTGAAGCTTTCTTT.

The V and J genes are TRBV19 and TRBJ2-1, with 8 positions matching TRBD2. After removal of 7 bases from V and 7 bases from J, the junction contained 9 bases not matched to a gene. Germline V lookup: CDR1 LNHDA, CDR2 SQIVND (reference sequence). This CDR3 comprises 14 residues. CDR3 in amino acids: CASNDLAGRNEQFF. The CDR3 DNA follows: TGTGCCAGTAACGATTTAGCGGGGCGGAATGAGCAGTTCTTC.

The J gene is TRBJ2-7, the V gene TRBV18, with 11 nucleotides matching TRBD1. This CDR3 is 16 amino acids long. Germline lookup yields CDR1 KGHSH and CDR2 LQKENI. Trimming took 5 bases from V and 1 from J; bases not matched to a gene: 7. This CDR3 reads CASSSPDRGRSYEQYF. The CDR3, as DNA: TGTGCCAGCTCATCTCCGGACAGGGGGCGTTCCTACGAGCAGTACTTC.

The chain joins TRBV5-4 to TRBJ2-1; D not resolved. The CDR3 runs to 15 residues. CDR1 SGHNT and CDR2 YYREEE come from the germline V gene (reference sequence). V dropped 4 bases and J dropped 3 bases, with 14 bases sitting between them. CDR3 in amino acids: CASSRDRGDYNEQFF. CDR3 DNA sequence: TGTGCCAGCAGCCGCGACCGAGGTGACTACAATGAGCAGTTCTTC.

The chain uses TRBV28 and TRBJ2-3; 7 bases map to TRBD2. Germline V lookup: CDR1 MDHEN, CDR2 SYDVKM. The J segment lost 4 bases and the V segment lost 6 bases, leaving 10 bases of the junction unmatched. CDR3 length: 15 amino acids. CDR3 loop: CASSDRGETADTQYF. CDR3 nucleotide sequence: TGTGCCAGCAGCGATCGGGGGGAGACGGCAGATACGCAGTATTTT. Filled out from reference TRBV28 and TRBJ2-3, the complete variable domain reads DVKVTQSSRYLVKRTGEKVFLECVQDMDHENMFWYRQDPGLGLRLIYFSYDVKMKEKGDIPEGYSVSREKKERFSLILESASTNQTSMYLCASSDRGETADTQYFGPGTRLTVL.

V gene TRBV27 combines with J gene TRBJ1-2, with TRBD1 as a possible D gene (5 bases). The V gene's germline CDR1 is MNHEY and CDR2 SMNVEV (reference sequence). The CDR3 runs 15 residues. V gave up 0 bases and J gave up 8 bases, with 16 bases separating them. This CDR3 is CASSLSSRVVGGYTF. The CDR3 bases are TGTGCCAGCAGTTTATCCAGCAGGGTGGTAGGGGGCTACACCTTC.

The V and J genes are TRBV9 and TRBJ1-2; D is unresolved. The CDR3 is 13 residues long. The V end lost 4 bases, the J end lost 0 bases, and 7 bases lay between the germline ends. Looked up from germline, CDR1 is SGDLS and CDR2 is YYNGEE. The CDR3: CASSKQTNYGYTF. Here the CDR3 DNA reads TGTGCCAGCAGCAAACAGACTAACTATGGCTACACCTTC.

This chain connects TRBV30 to TRBJ2-7; TRBD1 agrees at 7 bases. In germline, CDR1 is GTSNPN, CDR2 SVGIG (reference sequence). The CDR3 covers 15 residues. V gave up 2 bases and J gave up 3 bases; unmatched junction bases: 10. The CDR3 loop reads CAWSLPWTGDYEQYF. CDR3 nucleotide sequence: TGTGCCTGGAGTCTTCCATGGACAGGCGACTACGAGCAGTACTTC.

The J gene is TRBJ2-5, the V gene TRBV6-5; TRBD2 is a possible D gene (5 bases). The CDR3 length is 11 residues. CDR1 and CDR2 (germline): MNHEY, SVGAGI. V lost 8 bases, J lost 4 bases, and 8 bases lay in between. Here the CDR3 DNA reads TGTGCCAGCGCCGCGGGAGAGACCCAGTACTTC. Translating gives CASAAGETQYF.

A single count supports this clone. The V gene is TRBV15, the J gene TRBJ2-3, with D possibly being TRBD1 (5 bases). The CDR3 covers 12 residues. V was cut by 9 bases and J by 5 bases, with 12 bases left in between. CDR1 and CDR2 from the germline V gene are LNHNV and YYDKDF (reference sequence). This CDR3 reads CATAGYEDTQYF. The CDR3 DNA reads as TGTGCCACGGCAGGGTATGAAGATACGCAGTATTTT.